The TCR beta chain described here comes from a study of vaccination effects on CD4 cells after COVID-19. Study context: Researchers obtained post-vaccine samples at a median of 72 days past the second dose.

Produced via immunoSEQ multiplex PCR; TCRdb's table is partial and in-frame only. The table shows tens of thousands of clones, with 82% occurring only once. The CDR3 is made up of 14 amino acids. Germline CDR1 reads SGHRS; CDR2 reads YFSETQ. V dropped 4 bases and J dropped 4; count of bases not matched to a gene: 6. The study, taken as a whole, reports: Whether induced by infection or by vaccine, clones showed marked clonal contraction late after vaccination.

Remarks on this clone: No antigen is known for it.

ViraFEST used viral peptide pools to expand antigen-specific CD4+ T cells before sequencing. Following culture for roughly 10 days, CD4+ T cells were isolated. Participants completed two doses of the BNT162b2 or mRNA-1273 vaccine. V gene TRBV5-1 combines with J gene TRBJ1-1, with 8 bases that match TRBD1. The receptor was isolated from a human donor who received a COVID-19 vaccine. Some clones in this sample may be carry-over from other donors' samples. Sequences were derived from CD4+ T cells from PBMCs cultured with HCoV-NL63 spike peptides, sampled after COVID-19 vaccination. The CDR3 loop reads CASSAGQGFTEAFF. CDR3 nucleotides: TGCGCCAGCAGCGCTGGACAGGGATTCACTGAAGCTTTCTTT.